Presented here are 8 T cell receptor beta chains from one specimen sequenced in a study of shared clonotypes between healthy human individuals (dated by TCRdb to 2020 to 2021). Library preparation was by the immunoSEQ multiplex PCR assay. TCRdb provides this immuneACCESS table in a form limited to in-frame rearrangements. Some clones are lacking; in checked studies, under half of them reflect an unresolved V gene, and why the rest are absent is not known. A total of 600,000 to 750,000 clones appear in this sample, 72% of them only once. Over 1.5% of the sample comes from the top ten. The sequenced material came from memory CD4+ T cells sorted from blood. The cell subset or site label corresponds to: CD45RA-negative fraction. These receptor sequences come from a woman aged 30 to 39 in good health.

The chain has TRBV12-5 and TRBJ1-5; D remains unclear. V was clipped by 5 bases and J by 4 bases, with 12 bases between them. The CDR3 loop spans 14 amino acids. Germline V lookup: CDR1 LGHNT, CDR2 FRNRAP. In DNA form, the CDR3 reads TGTGCTAGTGGTACGGGGAATAGTAATCAGCCCCAGCATTTT. As protein: CASGTGNSNQPQHF.

In this sample, this clone turned up once. V and J are TRBV28 and TRBJ1-1; TRBD1 is a possible D gene (5 bases). Per the germline V gene, CDR1 is MDHEN and CDR2 is SYDVKM. This CDR3 has 13 residues. V was trimmed by 6 bases and J by 0 bases, leaving 8 bases between them. The chain's CDR3 is CASRGPMNTEAFF. CDR3 nucleotide sequence: TGTGCCAGCAGGGGACCCATGAACACTGAAGCTTTCTTT.

V and J are TRBV6-6 and TRBJ1-3; D is unclear. Germline CDR1 reads MNHNY; CDR2 reads SVGAGI (reference sequence). The V end was cut by 4 bases, the J end by 0 bases, with 10 bases between. The CDR3 totals 15 residues. This CDR3 is CASSSDWGSGNTIYF. The CDR3 bases are TGTGCCAGCAGTTCCGACTGGGGCTCTGGAAACACCATATATTTT.

The V and J genes are TRBV10-2 and TRBJ2-5; 7 bases align to TRBD2. The CDR3 has 16 residues. Per germline, CDR1 WSHSY and CDR2 SAAADI. J gave up 3 bases and V 3 bases, and 10 bases lay outside the gene matches. Written as DNA, the CDR3 is TGCGCCAGCAGTGAACCGGACTATGCGGGGGAAGAGACCCAGTACTTC. Its protein product is CASSEPDYAGEETQYF.

The V call is TRBV27, the J call TRBJ2-7; tentatively, D is TRBD1 (5 bases). The CDR3 is made up of 13 amino acids. The germline V and J ends were trimmed by 1 base and 6 bases, with 10 bases remaining between them. CDR1 and CDR2 from the germline V gene are MNHEY and SMNVEV (reference sequence). CDR3 sequence reads: CASSLYQGTEQYF. The CDR3 DNA reads as TGTGCCAGCAGTTTATATCAGGGTACCGAGCAGTACTTC.

This chain connects TRBV19 to TRBJ2-1; D remains ambiguous. The germline gives CDR1 LNHDA, CDR2 SQIVND (reference sequence). Between the trimmed V and J ends, which lost 7 bases and 2 bases, there was a span of 3 bases. The CDR3 has 11 amino acids. Here the CDR3 reads CASKAYNEQFF. The CDR3 nucleotides read TGTGCCAGTAAGGCCTACAATGAGCAGTTCTTC.

The chain has TRBV5-1 and TRBJ2-7; perhaps TRBD1 as D (5 bases). CDR1 and CDR2 from the germline V gene are SGHRS and YFSETQ. V was pared by 4 bases and J by 5 bases, with 16 bases between. This CDR3 region has 14 residues. CDR3 residues: CASSPSGHWDEQYF. DNA of the CDR3: TGCGCCAGCAGCCCCAGTGGACATTGGGACGAGCAGTACTTC.

This clone occurred once. The V call is TRBV7-9, the J call TRBJ2-7; D is perhaps TRBD2 (6 bases). Germline V gene lookup returns CDR1 SEHNR and CDR2 FQNEAQ (reference sequence). The CDR3 extends over 15 amino acids. V shed 1 base and J shed 0 bases, with 10 bases lying between them. In nucleotides, the CDR3 is TGTGCCAGCAGCTTAGAGGAGGGTAGCTCCTACGAGCAGTACTTC. As protein: CASSLEEGSSYEQYF.